The sequence of this T cell receptor (beta chain) was determined in a study of T cells after yellow fever vaccination. Whole-study findings and limits: A minor fraction of clonotypes spanned both CD4 and CD8 compartments.

TCRdb processed the 5' RACE reads anew with MiXCR; each CDR3 protein has one entry. The sample holds hundreds of thousands of distinct CDR3 sequences, 18% seen once. CDR3 length: 16 amino acids. The germline V gene encodes CDR1 ENHRY and CDR2 SYGVKD. The germline V and J ends were trimmed by 2 bases and 0 bases, with 13 bases remaining between them. There are a few counts of this clonotype. Its antigen is not known. This clonotype originated in a man between 18 and 35 years old who received the YFV17D yellow fever vaccine. The starting material was PBMCs, obtained before the yellow fever booster vaccination. This chain joins TRBV10-3 and TRBJ1-1; D perhaps matches TRBD1 (6 bases). This chain's CDR3 is CAISENQGPVNTEAFF. The CDR3 region has the DNA TGTGCCATCAGTGAGAATCAGGGGCCGGTGAACACTGAAGCTTTCTTT.